This TCR beta chain derives from a study of shared clonotypes between healthy human individuals. The study, taken as a whole, reports: In this cohort, only blood was sampled, and tissue repertoires likely differ.

Terminally differentiated effector memory CD45RA+ cells were excluded from the naive CD8 cells, which were CD45RO-negative and positively selected for CCR7. CDR1 is SEHNR and CDR2 is FQNEAQ in the germline V gene (reference sequence). There are 13 residues in the CDR3. The V end was cut by 3 bases, the J end by 6 bases, with 10 bases between. Genomic DNA from each subset was divided evenly over several immunoSEQ plates. Sorted-subset replicate PCR reactions were performed with approximately 180 ng DNA, corresponding to roughly 31,000 T cell genomes. Profiling relied on immunoSEQ multiplex PCR, and the TCRdb table lists in-frame clones only, not all of them. This sample has about 2.1 million clones; approximately 94% occur once, and the top ten carry approximately 1.7%. Remarks on this clone: What it binds is unknown.

Source material: naive CD8+ T cells from PBMCs. The rearrangement uses TRBV7-9 and TRBJ2-3; no reliable D call. This clonotype was sampled from a man aged 18 to 35 in good health. Some clones in this sample may be carry-over from other donors' samples. As DNA, the CDR3 is TGTGCCAGCAGCTTTGGTGTGTCGGATACGCAGTATTTT. As protein: CASSFGVSDTQYF.